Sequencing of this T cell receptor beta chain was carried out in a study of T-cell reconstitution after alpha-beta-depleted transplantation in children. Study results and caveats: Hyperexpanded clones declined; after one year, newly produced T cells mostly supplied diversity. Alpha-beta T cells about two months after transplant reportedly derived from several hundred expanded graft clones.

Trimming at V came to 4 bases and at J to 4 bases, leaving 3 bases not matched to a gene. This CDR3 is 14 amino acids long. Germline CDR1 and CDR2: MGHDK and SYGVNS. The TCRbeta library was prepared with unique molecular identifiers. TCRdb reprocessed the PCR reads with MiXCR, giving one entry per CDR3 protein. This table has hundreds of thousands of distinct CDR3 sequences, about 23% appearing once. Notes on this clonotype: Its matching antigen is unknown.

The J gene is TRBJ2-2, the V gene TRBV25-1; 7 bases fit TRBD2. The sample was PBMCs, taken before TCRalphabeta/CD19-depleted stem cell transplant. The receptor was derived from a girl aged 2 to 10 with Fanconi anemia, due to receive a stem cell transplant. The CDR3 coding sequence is TGTGCCAGCAGTGGGCGGGAGAGCACCGGGGAGCTGTTTTTT. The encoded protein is CASSGRESTGELFF.